This T cell receptor (beta chain) is drawn from a study of blood T cells in healthy people across ages. CDR1 MNHEY and CDR2 SVGAGI come from the germline V gene. This CDR3 region has 16 residues. Trimming cost V 2 bases and J 4 bases; bases outside gene matches: 10. Points from the study as a whole: Investigators treated diversity estimates from one million T cells as underestimates. Strongly correlated with naive T cell percentage was TCR beta diversity.

This clonotype was detected a few times. Its specificity is not known. Then a second PCR, running roughly 7 to 11 cycles, was carried out with a sample-barcoded 5' primer and a J-beta primer mix. Tags on each cDNA molecule came from a template-switch adaptor with 12 random nucleotides. TCRdb used MiXCR to reprocess the 5' RACE reads, holding one entry per CDR3 protein. The table has roughly 2 million distinct CDR3 sequences, less than 50% seen once. The sample was blood. The receptor was isolated from a woman between 35 and 50 years old in good health. This chain joins TRBV6-5 and TRBJ1-2; 7 positions match TRBD1. The CDR3, as DNA: TGTGCCAGCAGTTACCGGGGACAGTTCCAGAGCTATGGCTACACCTTC. This sequence encodes CASSYRGQFQSYGYTF.